Reported below is one TCR beta chain. TCRdb processed the 5' RACE reads anew with MiXCR; each CDR3 protein has one entry. The sample consists of about 64,000 distinct CDR3 sequences, roughly 12% of them appearing once. This sample was taken from a study of early T cells in non-severe SARS-CoV-2 infection. The ends were cut back, 5 bases at V and 2 bases at J, with 18 bases in the middle. Germline assignment: CDR1 SGHAT and CDR2 FQNNGV. The CDR3 runs to 16 residues. The receptor was isolated from an adult who was a healthcare worker with PCR-confirmed SARS-CoV-2 infection or an uninfected control (not recorded which). This specimen consisted of whole blood, obtained at baseline. The chain joins TRBV11-2 to TRBJ2-5; D possibly corresponds to TRBD1 (5 bases). The CDR3 nucleotides are TGTGCCAGCAGCCCCGGGCGTGGCGACAGACAAGAGACCCAGTACTTC. This sequence encodes CASSPGRGDRQETQYF.